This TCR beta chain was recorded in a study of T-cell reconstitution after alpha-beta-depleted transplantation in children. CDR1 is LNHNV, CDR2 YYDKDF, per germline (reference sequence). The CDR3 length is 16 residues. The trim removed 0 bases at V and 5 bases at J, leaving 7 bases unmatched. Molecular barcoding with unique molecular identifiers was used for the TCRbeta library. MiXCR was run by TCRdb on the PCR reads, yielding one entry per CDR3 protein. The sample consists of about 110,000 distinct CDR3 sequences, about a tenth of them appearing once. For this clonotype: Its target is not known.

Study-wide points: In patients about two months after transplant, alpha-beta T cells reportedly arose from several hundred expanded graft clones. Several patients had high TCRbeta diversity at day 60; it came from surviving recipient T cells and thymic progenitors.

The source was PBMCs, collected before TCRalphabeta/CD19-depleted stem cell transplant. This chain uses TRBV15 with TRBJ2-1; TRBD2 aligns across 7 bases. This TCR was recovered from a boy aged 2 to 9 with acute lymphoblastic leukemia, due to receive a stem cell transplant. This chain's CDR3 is CATSRDGRTLHNEQFF. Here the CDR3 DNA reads TGTGCCACCAGCAGAGACGGGAGGACGCTCCACAATGAGCAGTTCTTC. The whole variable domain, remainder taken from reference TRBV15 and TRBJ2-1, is DAMVIQNPRYQVTQFGKPVTLSCSQTLNHNVMYWYQQKSSQAPKLLFHYYDKDFNNEADTPDNFQSRRPNTSFCFLDIRSPGLGDTAMYLCATSRDGRTLHNEQFFGPGTRLTVL.